The 13 T cell receptor beta chains given below trace back to one sample, sequenced in a study of blood T cells in healthy people across ages. Alongside a J-beta primer mix, a sample-barcoded 5' primer served in a second PCR lasting 7 to 11 cycles. TCRdb redid the calling of the 5' RACE reads with MiXCR, one entry per CDR3 protein. Of hundreds of thousands of distinct CDR3 sequences listed, just under 25% were seen once; the top ten hold 8% to 10%. The sample was also reused in another study, on T cells of mothers and their children.

The source material was blood. The source is a boy aged 5-17 years in good health.

The chain couples TRBV7-2 to TRBJ2-2, with TRBD1 matching over 7 bases. After removal of 4 bases from V and 3 bases from J, the junction contained 2 bases not matched to a gene. Germline-derived CDR1 and CDR2 are SGHTA and FQGNSA. The CDR3 consists of 14 residues. This CDR3 is CASSSTGYTGELFF. The CDR3 DNA follows: TGTGCCAGCAGCTCGACAGGGTACACCGGGGAGCTGTTTTTT.

This clonotype was picked up a small number of times. For the CDR3, the DNA is TGCGCCAGCAGCCGTTCGCCGGGAGGCGGGCAGTTCTTC. This sequence encodes CASSRSPGGGQFF. This chain uses TRBV5-1 with TRBJ2-5; 7 bases agree with TRBD2. The J call is uncertain, as TRBJ2-1 better fits the DNA end. CDR3 length: 13 amino acids. Germline-derived CDR1 and CDR2 are SGHRS and YFSETQ.

The chain couples TRBV29-1 to TRBJ2-1, with no clear D. This CDR3 region has 11 residues. V was cut by 7 bases and J by 5 bases, with 9 bases left in between. From germline, CDR1 is SQVTM and CDR2 ANQGSEA. The DNA of the CDR3 is TGCAGCGCCTATTATGACAATGAGCAGTTCTTC. This gives the protein CSAYYDNEQFF.

The V gene is TRBV5-1, the J gene TRBJ2-5; tentatively, D is TRBD2 (6 bases). The CDR3 extends over 14 amino acids. Trimming pared 1 base from V and 1 base from J, leaving 8 bases between. Germline V CDR1 and CDR2: SGHRS, YFSETQ. DNA for the CDR3: TGCGCCAGCAGCTTGACGGGAGTCCAAGAGACCCAGTACTTC. Translating gives CASSLTGVQETQYF. Complete variable domain (other parts from reference TRBV5-1 and TRBJ2-5): KAGVTQTPRYLIKTRGQQVTLSCSPISGHRSVSWYQQTPGQGLQFLFEYFSETQRNKGNFPGRFSGRQFSNSRSEMNVSTLELGDSALYLCASSLTGVQETQYFGPGTRLLVL.

This clonotype was observed a few times. This chain joins TRBV20-1 and TRBJ2-7, with D perhaps matching TRBD2 (6 bases). CDR1 is DFQATT, CDR2 SNEGSKA, per germline (reference sequence). The CDR3 covers 11 residues. The CDR3 reads CTRGSSYEQYF. CDR3 bases: TGCACCCGGGGGTCCTCCTACGAGCAGTACTTC.

There are a few counts of this clonotype. The chain joins TRBV5-1 to TRBJ2-7; 8 nucleotides line up with TRBD1. CDR3 length: 15 residues. V was clipped by 4 bases and J by 7 bases; unmatched bases: 13. The germline V gene has CDR1 SGHRS and CDR2 YFSETQ. CDR3 amino acids: CASSPEWDRRGEQYF. CDR3 DNA: TGCGCCAGCAGCCCGGAGTGGGACAGGCGGGGAGAGCAGTACTTC. Filled out from reference TRBV5-1 and TRBJ2-7, the complete variable domain reads KAGVTQTPRYLIKTRGQQVTLSCSPISGHRSVSWYQQTPGQGLQFLFEYFSETQRNKGNFPGRFSGRQFSNSRSEMNVSTLELGDSALYLCASSPEWDRRGEQYFGPGTRLTVT.

This clonotype was counted between two and nine times. V is TRBV5-1 and J is TRBJ2-2, with 7 bases matching TRBD1. J lost 2 bases, V lost 1 base, and 5 bases had no gene match. The CDR3 totals 16 residues. Germline V CDR1 and CDR2: SGHRS, YFSETQ. This chain's CDR3 is CASSLTGQVNTGELFF. The CDR3 DNA sequence: TGCGCCAGCAGCTTGACTGGACAGGTCAACACCGGGGAGCTGTTTTTT.

This clonotype was detected a few times. The gene calls are TRBV12-3 or TRBV12-4 and TRBJ1-1; maybe TRBD1 (6 bases). The CDR3 extends over 12 amino acids. Trimming stripped 8 bases from V and 4 bases from J, with 11 bases between. CDR3 sequence: CASGGGITEAFF. The CDR3 DNA sequence: TGTGCCAGCGGGGGGGGCATCACTGAAGCTTTCTTT.

The chain is built from TRBV18 and TRBJ1-4, with 7 positions matching TRBD1. The CDR3 consists of 16 residues. Unmatched junction bases numbered 7, after V lost 3 bases and J lost 3 bases. Germline V gene lookup returns CDR1 KGHSH and CDR2 LQKENI. CDR3 nucleotide sequence: TGTGCCAGCTCACCTGACAGGGTCAAGGCTAATGAAAAACTGTTTTTT. Protein sequence: CASSPDRVKANEKLFF.

This clonotype showed up just a few times. The V call is TRBV6-6, the J call TRBJ1-6, with D uncertain. This CDR3 region has 14 residues. CDR1 and CDR2 (germline): MNHNY, SVGAGI (reference sequence). V lost 5 bases to trimming and J lost 7 bases, with 12 bases between them. The CDR3 coding sequence is TGTGCCAGCAGTCAGCAGGAGCGGAATTCACCCCTCCACTTT. It yields the protein CASSQQERNSPLHF.

This chain links TRBV7-2 with TRBJ2-2; no reliable D call. Germline V gene lookup returns CDR1 SGHTA and CDR2 FQGNSA. CDR3 length equals 17 residues. Trimming took off 1 base at V and 4 bases at J, with 16 bases between the two ends. The chain's CDR3 is CASSLVGGSLRTGELFF. DNA of the CDR3: TGTGCCAGCAGCTTAGTGGGCGGTTCCCTGCGCACCGGGGAGCTGTTTTTT. The whole variable domain, filled in from reference TRBV7-2 and TRBJ2-2, reads GAGVSQSPSNKVTEKGKDVELRCDPISGHTALYWYRQSLGQGLEFLIYFQGNSAPDKSGLPSDRFSAERTGGSVSTLTIQRTQQEDSAVYLCASSLVGGSLRTGELFFGEGSRLTVL.

The chain joins TRBV29-1 to TRBJ2-1; 7 bases are a match to TRBD2. V shed 3 bases and J 10 bases; nucleotides not matched to a gene: 12. Germline V CDR1 and CDR2: SQVTM, ANQGSEA. CDR3 length: 14 amino acids. Written as DNA, the CDR3 is TGCAGCGTTGAGGGGGGGAAGAGTACCAACGAGCAGTTCTTC. Translated: CSVEGGKSTNEQFF.

This clonotype has only a few counts. The chain couples TRBV7-2 to TRBJ2-5; D not resolved. Germline CDR1 reads SGHTA; CDR2 reads FQGNSA. V was trimmed by 5 bases and J by 7 bases, leaving 14 bases between them. The CDR3 is made up of 13 amino acids. The CDR3 loop reads CASSDPGSPTQYF. CDR3 DNA: TGTGCCAGCAGCGACCCGGGCTCCCCGACCCAGTACTTC. The entire variable domain, with the rest obtained from reference TRBV7-2 and TRBJ2-5, is as follows: GAGVSQSPSNKVTEKGKDVELRCDPISGHTALYWYRQSLGQGLEFLIYFQGNSAPDKSGLPSDRFSAERTGGSVSTLTIQRTQQEDSAVYLCASSDPGSPTQYFGPGTRLLVL.